Below are 22 T cell receptor beta chains sequenced from a single sample in a study of CD8+ T cells in alopecia areata. Sequencing relied on a cDNA template that was reverse transcribed from extracted RNA. The repertoire was sequenced with immunoSEQ multiplex PCR; TCRdb's copy has only in-frame clones and lacks some. This table holds 150,000 or so clones, 50% to 60% found once. The material sequenced was CD4+ T cells sorted from blood. Receptor source: a human donor in good health.

The chain couples TRBV4-2 to TRBJ2-7; D unclear. The CDR3 extends over 14 amino acids. Trimming shortened V by 1 base and J by 3 bases, and 10 bases separated the two germline ends. Germline V CDR1 and CDR2: LGHNA, YNFKEQ. The CDR3 nucleotides read TGTGCCAGCAGCCAAGGTGGAGAGAGCTACGAGCAGTACTTC. Protein sequence: CASSQGGESYEQYF.

The chain recombines TRBV5-1 with TRBJ1-2, with 9 positions matching TRBD1. After removal of 9 bases from V and 8 bases from J, the junction contained 17 bases not matched to a gene. Germline V gene lookup returns CDR1 SGHRS and CDR2 YFSETQ. The CDR3 extends over 15 amino acids. In DNA, the CDR3 is TGCGCCACCCGAGCCCTTGCTGACAGGGGGAAGGGCTACACCTTC. The encoded protein is CATRALADRGKGYTF.

This clone was counted a few times. The chain couples TRBV27 to TRBJ1-3; no definite D call. The CDR3 contains 14 residues. CDR1 and CDR2 (germline): MNHEY, SMNVEV (reference sequence). V was shortened by 5 bases and J by 1 base, with 9 bases between the two germline ends. CDR3 sequence (DNA): TGTGCCAGCAGTGGACTATCTTCTGGAAACACCATATATTTT. Protein sequence: CASSGLSSGNTIYF.

This chain joins TRBV29-1 and TRBJ1-4; no definite D call. The CDR3 has 12 amino acids. Between the trimmed V and J ends, which lost 4 bases and 8 bases, there was a span of 11 bases. Germline V lookup: CDR1 SQVTM, CDR2 ANQGSEA. The CDR3 loop is CSVGGFGEKLFF. CDR3 nucleotides: TGCAGCGTTGGGGGATTCGGAGAAAAACTGTTTTTT.

The chain joins TRBV27 to TRBJ2-7; a weak D match, TRBD1 (6 bases). Germline assignment: CDR1 MNHEY and CDR2 SMNVEV (reference sequence). The CDR3 loop spans 16 amino acids. V was trimmed by 5 bases and J by 2 bases, leaving 19 bases between them. The CDR3 sequence is CASSRPTGTLPYEQYF. The CDR3 nucleotides are TGTGCCAGCAGTCGACCGACCGGGACACTCCCCTACGAGCAGTACTTC.

The rearrangement links TRBV30 to TRBJ2-5; 7 bases fit TRBD2. Germline V gene sequence: CDR1 GTSNPN, CDR2 SVGIG (reference sequence). CDR3 length equals 15 residues. The ends lost 0 bases at V and 7 bases at J; junction bases unmatched: 11. The DNA for the CDR3 is TGTGCCTGGAGTGTACTTGGGAGGGAGGCGGGGACCCAGTACTTC. It encodes CAWSVLGREAGTQYF.

This sequence joins TRBV6-5 and TRBJ1-2; D remains ambiguous. CDR1 and CDR2 from the germline V gene are MNHEY and SVGAGI. CDR3 size: 13 residues. Trimming cost V 6 bases and J 4 bases, with 12 bases left between them. CDR3 nucleotides: TGTGCCAGCAGCCGGCAGGCCAGCTATGGCTACACCTTC. Its protein is CASSRQASYGYTF.

The chain uses TRBV29-1 and TRBJ1-2; the D gene is possibly TRBD1 (6 bases). V lost 1 base to trimming and J lost 3 bases, with 12 bases between them. CDR1 and CDR2 (germline): SQVTM, ANQGSEA. The CDR3 runs 14 residues. The CDR3 loop reads CSVEVFRGHYGYTF. In nucleotides, the CDR3 is TGCAGCGTTGAAGTATTTCGGGGGCACTATGGCTACACCTTC.

V gene TRBV13 combines with J gene TRBJ2-2; D gene uncertain. The CDR3 spans 12 residues. Germline V gives CDR1 PRHDT, CDR2 FYEKMQ (reference sequence). V was clipped by 3 bases and J by 7 bases, with 6 bases between them. CDR3 nucleotide sequence: TGTGCCAGCAGCTTTAGCCGCGGGGAGCTGTTTTTT. It codes for CASSFSRGELFF.

This clone was observed a single time. The chain is built from TRBV15 and TRBJ2-5; 11 bases align to TRBD2. The length of the CDR3 is 15 residues. Germline trimming cut 3 bases from V and 4 bases from J; bases unmatched to any gene: 4. Germline assignment: CDR1 LNHNV and CDR2 YYDKDF (reference sequence). In nucleotides, the CDR3 is TGTGCCACCAGCAGCAGAACTAGCGGGAGAGAGACCCAGTACTTC. Its translation is CATSSRTSGRETQYF.

This sequence joins TRBV28 and TRBJ2-7, with no clear D. Between the trimmed V and J ends, which lost 2 bases and 4 bases, there was a span of 3 bases. The CDR3 is 11 residues long. Germline CDR1 MDHEN, CDR2 SYDVKM. DNA of the CDR3: TGTGCCAGCAGTTTACCTTACGAGCAGTACTTC. This gives the protein CASSLPYEQYF.

The gene calls are TRBV29-1 and TRBJ2-1; D is ambiguous. Germline CDR1 and CDR2: SQVTM and ANQGSEA. This CDR3 comprises 12 residues. V dropped 8 bases and J dropped 6 bases, with 14 bases sitting between them. The CDR3 region is CSIVSGSNEQFF. DNA for the CDR3: TGCAGCATCGTCTCAGGATCCAATGAGCAGTTCTTC.

The chain combines TRBV28 with TRBJ1-5; a possible D gene is TRBD1 (5 bases). Trimming left V 5 bases short and J 7 bases short, with 18 bases between. The CDR3 runs to 15 residues. The germline CDR1 and CDR2 sequences are MDHEN and SYDVKM. In nucleotides, the CDR3 is TGTGCCAGCAGTCTTAACGAGGGGATTCGGCAGCCCCAGCATTTT. It codes for CASSLNEGIRQPQHF.

This chain connects TRBV7-2 to TRBJ2-3, with 10 positions matching TRBD2. The CDR3 is 17 residues long. Germline V lookup: CDR1 SGHTA, CDR2 FQGNSA. The V segment lost 7 bases and the J segment 6 bases; nucleotides outside the gene matches: 16. The CDR3 sequence is CASILRGLAGAWDTQYF. The CDR3 DNA is TGTGCCAGCATCCTTAGGGGGCTAGCGGGAGCCTGGGATACGCAGTATTTT. Filled out from reference TRBV7-2 and TRBJ2-3, the complete variable domain reads GAGVSQSPSNKVTEKGKDVELRCDPISGHTALYWYRQSLGQGLEFLIYFQGNSAPDKSGLPSDRFSAERTGGSVSTLTIQRTQQEDSAVYLCASILRGLAGAWDTQYFGPGTRLTVL.

CDR3 in amino acids: CATSGRGTAGYTF. The CDR3 coding sequence is TGTGCCACCAGCGGAAGGGGGACGGCCGGCTACACCTTC. This chain uses TRBV15 with TRBJ1-2; the D gene is possibly TRBD1 (6 bases). The germline gives CDR1 LNHNV, CDR2 YYDKDF (reference sequence). V was cut by 5 bases and J by 8 bases, with 15 bases left in between. The CDR3 contains 13 residues.

The chain recombines TRBV13 with TRBJ2-5; D unclear. Per germline, CDR1 PRHDT and CDR2 FYEKMQ (reference sequence). The germline V and J ends were trimmed by 6 bases and 1 base, with 12 bases remaining between them. The CDR3 length is 14 residues. CDR3 protein: CASSLKWVQETQYF. In DNA form, the CDR3 reads TGTGCCAGCAGTCTAAAGTGGGTCCAAGAGACCCAGTACTTC.

The chain links TRBV29-1 to TRBJ2-7; the D gene is possibly TRBD1 (5 bases). This CDR3 contains 12 residues. CDR1 SQVTM and CDR2 ANQGSEA come from the germline V gene. Trimming cost V 4 bases and J 4 bases, with 11 bases left between them. The CDR3 is CSVAVDMYEQYF. As DNA, the CDR3 is TGCAGCGTTGCGGTGGACATGTACGAGCAGTACTTC.

The chain uses TRBV7-9 and TRBJ2-7; 7 positions agree with TRBD2. This CDR3 is 15 amino acids long. The germline CDR1 and CDR2 sequences are SEHNR and FQNEAQ (reference sequence). V was clipped by 3 bases and J by 1 base; unmatched bases: 6. Written as DNA, the CDR3 is TGTGCCAGCAGCTTCTACGGACTAGGTTCCTACGAGCAGTACTTC. This gives the protein CASSFYGLGSYEQYF.

This chain joins TRBV27 and TRBJ1-5; D gene ambiguous. Germline V lookup: CDR1 MNHEY, CDR2 SMNVEV (reference sequence). The CDR3 length is 17 residues. Trimming left V 6 bases short and J 5 bases short, with 23 bases between. This CDR3 reads CASSRIRPSVPDQPQHF. CDR3 nucleotide sequence: TGTGCCAGCAGCCGTATCAGGCCTTCAGTGCCTGATCAGCCCCAGCATTTT.

The chain employs TRBV29-1 and TRBJ2-4; D gene uncertain. The germline V and J ends were trimmed by 2 bases and 0 bases, with 14 bases remaining between them. CDR1 and CDR2 (germline): SQVTM, ANQGSEA. This CDR3 spans 16 amino acids. CDR3 sequence (DNA): TGCAGCGTTGAATTTGTTGTTGAGCGAGCCAAAAACATTCAGTACTTC. It translates to CSVEFVVERAKNIQYF. The variable domain in full, with the rest retrieved from reference TRBV29-1 and TRBJ2-4, is SAVISQKPSRDICQRGTSLTIQCQVDSQVTMMFWYRQQPGQSLTLIATANQGSEATYESGFVIDKFPISRPNLTFSTLTVSNMSPEDSSIYLCSVEFVVERAKNIQYFGAGTRLSVL.

This chain links TRBV11-2 with TRBJ2-7, with 8 bases aligning to TRBD2. CDR1 is SGHAT, CDR2 FQNNGV, per germline. The ends lost 5 bases at V and 1 base at J; junction bases unmatched: 10. The CDR3 spans 16 residues. CDR3 region: CASSPVNREGSYEQYF. The CDR3 coding sequence is TGTGCCAGCAGCCCAGTGAACCGGGAGGGATCCTACGAGCAGTACTTC.

In this sample, this clone turned up a few times. The chain joins TRBV21-1 to TRBJ2-2; the table calls TRBD2, which could not be checked here. TRBV21-1 corresponds to a pseudogene. The CDR3 contains 17 residues. This chain's CDR3 is CASSRRREGRYTGELFF. CDR3 DNA sequence: TGTGCCAGCAGCCGGAGGCGGGAGGGCCGTTACACCGGGGAGCTGTTTTTT.